The source of this TCR beta chain is a study of neurological immune-mediated disorders (dated by TCRdb to about 2019). Concerning the study at large: Among the approximately 35 multiple sclerosis patients, relapsing-remitting MS accounted for approximately 30 and secondary progressive MS accounted for 3. Alongside PBMC samples, the set of about 100 TCR-beta libraries contained longitudinal samples, technical triplicates, and paired CD4+ and CD8+ T-cell subsets that had been sorted. The cohort was made up of about 65 subjects, consisting of some 15 HAM/TSP patients, about 34 multiple sclerosis patients and about 20 healthy controls. Peripheral blood TCR-beta repertoires from patients with HTLV-I-associated myelopathy (HAM/TSP), patients with multiple sclerosis, and healthy controls were compared in the study using UMI-based sequencing.

From the cysteine through the phenylalanine, the CDR3 covers 14 amino acids. The DNA shown is the 42-base CDR3, in frame from base 1. The germline V gene yields SGHTS for CDR1 and YDEGEE for CDR2. The V and J ends are trimmed by 3 bases and 2 bases, leaving 11 bases between them. Results the study describes overall, beyond this receptor: No identical CDR3 amino acid sequences were shared among expanded clones across subjects, suggesting private TCR-beta repertoires in all groups. TCR clonal expansion was highest in HAM/TSP patients and lowest in MS patients, with MS patients falling below even healthy controls. In phylogenetic analysis, the repertoires of 18 of 34 MS patients grouped into a cluster of related CDR3 sequences, which suggests a possible signature at the repertoire level. The MS cluster was not associated with any clinical or MRI features, and the authors stated that larger cohorts are needed.

cDNA was synthesized by template-switch 5'RACE using a primer carrying a 10-nucleotide random unique molecular identifier by which each TCR transcript was tagged. Each sequencing run produced over 180 million TCR-beta sequences covering 15-18 subjects. The RNeasy kit was used for extraction of total RNA. Using the KAPA Real-time Library Amplification kit, TCR-beta VDJ regions were amplified with primers for the TCR constant region and the 5'RACE anchor. A first PCR added sample indexes and Illumina adaptors, and a second PCR then raised library yield. The roughly 650 bp TCR product was size-selected on a 2% E-gel SizeSelection system after Ampure bead purification. Before pooling, libraries had their quality checked on a Bioanalyzer, their concentration measured with Qubit, and their quantity determined with the Kapa Library Quantification kit. Paired-end 2 x 150 bp sequencing of the libraries was performed on an Illumina HiSeq 2500. To increase sequence diversity, roughly 24-30% phiX was spiked into each library pool. As for the authors' bioinformatics: The quality-filtered reads were processed with the UMI-based MiGEC pipeline, whose error correction step removed more than 80% of the raw TCR sequences. VDJ genes were aligned to IMGT germline references, and each clonotype was defined by a unique CDR3 amino acid sequence together with V-J genes. Clonal expansion, Shannon diversity and CDR3 relatedness were evaluated with VDJtools (CalcPairwiseDistances, ClusterSamples), while phylogenetic trees were built in CLCbio workbench. Expanded clones were defined as having at least 8 unique UMIs, based on coefficient-of-variation modelling across technical triplicates. The raw public data were reprocessed by TCRdb itself: fastp quality trimming at Q25, MiXCR clonotype calling, in-frame beta chains only. Every CDR3 protein is listed once, alongside the most common genes and DNA of its rows. In this record, the V and J calls reflect TCRdb's handling and not the investigators' own analysis. In all, the sample holds around 58,000 distinct CDR3 sequences, and 3% to 3.5% of those were seen once. The ten largest clones capture 6% to 8.5% of the sample.

Libraries from unsorted PBMCs were made from 2 million PBMCs kept in RNAlater at -80 degrees C until RNA extraction. Multiple sclerosis patients were enrolled in a US clinical protocol under which disease progression was evaluated by magnetic resonance imaging. Peripheral blood was subjected to Ficoll-Hypaque density gradient centrifugation to isolate PBMCs, which were then cryopreserved in liquid nitrogen. In its sample, this clonotype was seen many times. The clone's antigen remains unknown. Base qualities are missing; no much larger clone stands one base away. Material for sequencing was PBMCs. The rearrangement joined TRBV5-8 to TRBJ2-5, and possibly TRBD2, on 5 matching bases. The TCR originated in a woman aged 60 to 75 with multiple sclerosis. The sequence in DNA is TGTGCCAGCAGCTCAGGACGGACTCAAGAGACCCAGTACTTC. Protein translation: CASSSGRTQETQYF.